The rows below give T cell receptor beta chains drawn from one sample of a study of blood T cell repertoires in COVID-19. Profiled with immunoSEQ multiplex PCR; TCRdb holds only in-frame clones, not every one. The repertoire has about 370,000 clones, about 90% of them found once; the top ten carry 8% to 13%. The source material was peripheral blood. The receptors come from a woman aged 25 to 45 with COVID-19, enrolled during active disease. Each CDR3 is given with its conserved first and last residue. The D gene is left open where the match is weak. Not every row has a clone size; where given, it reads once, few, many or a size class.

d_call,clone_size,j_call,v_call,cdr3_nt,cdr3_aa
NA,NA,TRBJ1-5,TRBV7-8,TGTGCCAGCAGCTTAGTTGGCGGAAGCAATCAGCCCCAGCATTTT,CASSLVGGSNQPQHF
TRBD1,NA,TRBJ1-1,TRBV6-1,TGTGCCAGCAGTGGTACAGGGGTCTCCATGGGGCCCGAAGCTTTCTTT,CASSGTGVSMGPEAFF
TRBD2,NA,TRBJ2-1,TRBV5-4,TGTGCCAGCAGCTTAATATCCGGGAGGGCCCTCGTTGAGCAGTTCTTC,CASSLISGRALVEQFF
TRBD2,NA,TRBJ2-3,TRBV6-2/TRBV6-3,TGTGCCAGCAGCCGACTAGCGGGATCCACAGATACGCAGTATTTT,CASSRLAGSTDTQYF
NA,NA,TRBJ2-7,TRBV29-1,TGCAGCGTTGCTCAGGGGCTGAACGAGCAGTACTTC,CSVAQGLNEQYF
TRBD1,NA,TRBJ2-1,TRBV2,TGTGCCAGCAAACAGGGGGCTTGGGATGAGCAGTTCTTC,CASKQGAWDEQFF
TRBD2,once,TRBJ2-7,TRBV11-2,TGTGCCACGCGGACTAGCGGGAGGTACGAGCAGTACTTC,CATRTSGRYEQYF
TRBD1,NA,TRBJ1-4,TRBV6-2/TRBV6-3,TGTGCCAGCAGCAAGGACAGGGGTAATGAAAAACTGTTTTTT,CASSKDRGNEKLFF
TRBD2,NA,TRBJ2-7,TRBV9,TGTGCCAGCAGCCCCCGGGGGGAGGGGCACTACGAGCAGTACTTC,CASSPRGEGHYEQYF
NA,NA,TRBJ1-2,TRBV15,TGTGCCACCAGCCGTCTTGCGGGTGGCTACACCTTC,CATSRLAGGYTF
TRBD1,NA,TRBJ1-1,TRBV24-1,TGTGCCACCAGTGAATTCGACAGGGGTGAAGCTTTCTTT,CATSEFDRGEAFF
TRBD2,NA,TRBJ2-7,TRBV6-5,TGTGCCAGCAGTTACTCTGCGGGAGGCTACGAGCAGTACTTC,CASSYSAGGYEQYF
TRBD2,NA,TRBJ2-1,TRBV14,TGTGCCAGCAGCCCAGCGGGAGGGCCAGGCAATGAGCAGTTCTTC,CASSPAGGPGNEQFF
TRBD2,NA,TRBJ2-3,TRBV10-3,TGTGCCATCAGCCCGCGGGAGAACACAGATACGCAGTATTTT,CAISPRENTDTQYF
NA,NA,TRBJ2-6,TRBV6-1,TGTGCCAGCAGTGAGATAAGAATCGACAGGTCTGGGGCCAACGTCCTGACTTTC,CASSEIRIDRSGANVLTF
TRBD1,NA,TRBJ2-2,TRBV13,TGTGCCAGCAGCGGGGACAGGGCCGGGGAGCTGTTTTTT,CASSGDRAGELFF
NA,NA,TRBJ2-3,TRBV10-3,TGTGCCATCAGTGACAGGGTGGGGACAGATACGCAGTATTTT,CAISDRVGTDTQYF
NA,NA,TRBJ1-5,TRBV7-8,TGTGCCAGCAGCCCACAGGGCCAGCCCCAGCATTTT,CASSPQGQPQHF
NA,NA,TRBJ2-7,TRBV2,TGTGCCTTAATAAGGGGTGCGGGACAGCCCTACGAGCAGTACTTC,CALIRGAGQPYEQYF
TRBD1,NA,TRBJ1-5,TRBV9,TGTGCCAGCAGCGTCGGGACAGGAATTCCGCCCCAGCATTTT,CASSVGTGIPPQHF
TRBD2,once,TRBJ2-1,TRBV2,TGTGCCAGCAGCTGGGGGACTAGCGGGAGAAATGAGCAGTTCTTC,CASSWGTSGRNEQFF
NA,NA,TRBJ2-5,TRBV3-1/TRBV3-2,TGTGCCAGCAGCCAGGGCAGGGAGACCCAGTACTTC,CASSQGRETQYF
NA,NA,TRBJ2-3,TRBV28,TGTGCCAGTCCTAGTGGAGATACGCAGTATTTT,CASPSGDTQYF
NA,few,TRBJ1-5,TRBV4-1,TGCGCCAGCAGCCAAGTTACAGGAAGCAATCAGCCCCAGCATTTT,CASSQVTGSNQPQHF